This TCR beta chain was identified during a study of blood T cell repertoires in COVID-19 (dated by TCRdb to the early 2020s). About the full investigation: Samples covering the acute and convalescent phases of COVID-19 were provided by collaborators in the United States, Italy and Spain. The prospective study material was composed of cDNA or gDNA derived from T cells, B-cell-depleted T cells, or PBMCs. Subjects who had been exposed to COVID-19, were actively infected with it, or had recovered from it provided the deeply sampled blood TCRbeta repertoires that made up the dataset. The repertoires were made available in a free public database intended to serve as a resource for research on the immune response to SARS-CoV-2. The samples were drawn from two sources: the first 160 participants of the ongoing ImmuneRACE study, and 1,254 subjects contributed by 6 global collaborators. Sample metadata almost always included a de-identified subject ID, COVID-19 status, age in years and sex. Where HLA class I and class II types were available, the types were taken from metadata supplied by the sample provider, not from assay-based typing.

Remarks on this clone: There is no known antigen for this receptor. The input lacks base qualities; no much larger clone sits a single base away.

General study outcomes and caveats: The quantity of clinical and demographic metadata differed by source and by participant and was supplied without curation.

TCRbeta CDR3 regions were amplified from genomic DNA by means of the immunoSEQ Assay, a bias-controlled multiplex PCR. In the original analysis: The number of nucleated cells in each sample was estimated by amplification of reference gene primers within the assay. To quantify the absolute abundance of each unique TCRbeta CDR3 rearrangement, sequence reads were collapsed and filtered. For each sample, productive Simpson clonality was calculated as the square root of Simpson's diversity index over productive rearrangements. TCRdb retrieved this table from immuneACCESS and kept in-frame rearrangements only. Not all clones are present; in checked studies, unresolved V genes account for under half, and no reason is known for the remainder. D and trimming were read from the DNA, whereas the V and J calls and clone size are those reported in that table. The sample has around 250,000 clones on record, approximately 86% of them singletons. Roughly 1.6% of the sample is in the top ten clones.

Enrolling through a virtual design, the prospective study's participants ranged in age from roughly 18 to 100 years and lived across about two dozen United States geographic areas. In the prospective study, cohorts were assigned on the basis of participant-reported clinical history obtained from a screening survey and a study questionnaire. ImmuneRACE Cohort 3 recovered participants were defined by two consecutive negative NP/OP PCR tests, healthcare professional clearance, or symptom resolution. In the prospective study, whole blood, serum and a nasopharyngeal or oropharyngeal swab were collected from each participant by mobile phlebotomists. Prospective study participants could optionally give additional blood draws and questionnaires over an approximately 2-month period. Blood samples from the prospective study were shipped frozen or at room temperature prior to DNA extraction. The sequence derives from a woman aged 45-65 years who had recovered from COVID-19. Input material: PBMCs or T cells enriched from blood (not recorded which).

The nucleotide sequence is TGCGCCAGCAGCTCAGGACTAGCGGGACCCTACAATGAGCAGTTCTTC. Protein translation: CASSSGLAGPYNEQFF. This chain is built from TRBV5-1 and TRBJ2-1, with 12 middle bases fitting TRBD2. The germline V gene sets CDR1 to SGHRS and CDR2 to YFSETQ. The cysteine opens and the phenylalanine closes a CDR3 of 16 amino acids. Only CDR3 DNA is held: 48 bases, read in frame from base 1. V has 3 bases trimmed and J has 2 bases trimmed; junction bases matching no gene number 3.